Each of the 18 T cell receptor beta chains below was sequenced from the same sample in a study of cytomegalovirus exposure and HLA in healthy donors. A multiplex PCR was run with 60 Vbeta primers and 13 Jbeta primers. Clones were sequenced by immunoSEQ multiplex PCR, and TCRdb holds only the in-frame ones, with some missing. The profile covers around 150,000 clones, with 80% to 85% appearing a single time and roughly 4.3% taken by the ten largest. Sequencing was done on a sample of PBMCs. Receptor source: a man aged 50 to 60 in good health and CMV-seropositive.

The chain recombines TRBV7-8 with TRBJ1-3; no clear D gene. CDR3 size: 16 residues. The V end was cut by 5 bases, the J end by 0 bases, with 14 bases between. Germline V CDR1 and CDR2: SGHVS, FQNEAQ. As DNA, the CDR3 is TGTGCCAGCAGCCCAGAGTACGACACCTCTGGAAACACCATATATTTT. The encoded protein is CASSPEYDTSGNTIYF.

The chain has TRBV28 and TRBJ1-3; 8 bases align to TRBD1. V lost 7 bases and J lost 7; bases outside the gene matches: 12. The CDR3 is 15 residues long. Germline CDR1 reads MDHEN; CDR2 reads SYDVKM. CDR3 sequence reads: CASKRTGMAVNTIYF. The CDR3 coding sequence is TGTGCCAGCAAACGGACAGGGATGGCGGTGAACACCATATATTTT. Based on the CDR3 plus reference TRBV28 and TRBJ1-3, the full variable domain is DVKVTQSSRYLVKRTGEKVFLECVQDMDHENMFWYRQDPGLGLRLIYFSYDVKMKEKGDIPEGYSVSREKKERFSLILESASTNQTSMYLCASKRTGMAVNTIYFGEGSWLTVV.

The chain combines TRBV7-8 with TRBJ2-3; a weak D match, TRBD2 (6 bases). Deletions cut 0 bases from V and 8 bases from J, with 9 bases between. This CDR3 is 13 amino acids long. CDR1 SGHVS and CDR2 FQNEAQ come from the germline V gene. The CDR3: CASSLARGGTQYF. CDR3 DNA sequence: TGTGCCAGCAGCTTAGCCCGGGGAGGTACGCAGTATTTT.

The chain has TRBV19 and TRBJ1-4, with 8 bases lining up with TRBD1. The CDR3 totals 16 residues. Germline trimming cut 10 bases from V and 7 bases from J; bases unmatched to any gene: 17. CDR1 and CDR2 (germline): LNHDA, SQIVND (reference sequence). The CDR3 DNA follows: TGTGCCACCTCTCGTCTTATCGACAGGGGAGGTGAAAAACTGTTTTTT. Encoded protein: CATSRLIDRGGEKLFF. The variable domain in full, completed from reference TRBV19 and TRBJ1-4, reads DGGITQSPKYLFRKEGQNVTLSCEQNLNHDAMYWYRQDPGQGLRLIYYSQIVNDFQKGDIAEGYSVSREKKESFPLTVTSAQKNPTAFYLCATSRLIDRGGEKLFFGSGTQLSVL.

A few counts support this clone. V and J are TRBV28 and TRBJ2-1; TRBD2 might be the D (6 bases). V was cut by 3 bases and J by 4 bases, with 10 bases left in between. CDR1 MDHEN and CDR2 SYDVKM come from the germline V gene. The CDR3 covers 14 residues. CDR3: CASSLGEVYNEQFF. The CDR3 nucleotides are TGTGCCAGCAGTTTGGGGGAGGTGTACAATGAGCAGTTCTTC.

The V and J genes are TRBV30 and TRBJ1-5; D might be TRBD1 (6 bases). CDR1 and CDR2 (germline): GTSNPN, SVGIG (reference sequence). Trimming took off 2 bases at V and 4 bases at J, with 9 bases between the two ends. CDR3 length: 13 amino acids. DNA for the CDR3: TGTGCCTGGAGTTTAGGGGGTAATCAGCCCCAGCATTTT. Protein: CAWSLGGNQPQHF.

The chain has TRBV5-1 and TRBJ1-4, with D maybe TRBD1 (6 bases). This CDR3 is 13 amino acids long. Germline CDR1 SGHRS, CDR2 YFSETQ. Trimming removed 4 bases from V and 8 bases from J, with 12 bases in between. The CDR3 nucleotides read TGCGCCAGCAGCCTTGGACAGAGGGAAAAACTGTTTTTT. It encodes CASSLGQREKLFF.

J is TRBJ2-4 and V is TRBV4-3; 9 bases are a match to TRBD1. Germline CDR1 is LGHNA and CDR2 is YSLEER. V shed 0 bases, J shed 0 bases, and the junction held 3 bases outside the gene matches. The CDR3 runs to 17 residues. The CDR3 region is CASSQEGTGLAKNIQYF. The CDR3 DNA reads TGCGCCAGCAGCCAAGAGGGGACAGGGCTAGCCAAAAACATTCAGTACTTC.

The chain combines TRBV27 with TRBJ2-7, with 14 positions matching TRBD2. The CDR3 extends over 13 amino acids. Unmatched junction bases numbered 3, after V lost 5 bases and J lost 9 bases. The germline gives CDR1 MNHEY, CDR2 SMNVEV (reference sequence). The DNA of the CDR3 is TGTGCCAGCAGTCCCGGGACTAGCGGGAGGCAGTACTTC. This translates into CASSPGTSGRQYF.

A single count supports this clone. This sequence joins TRBV4-2 and TRBJ2-5; the match to TRBD2 covers 11 bases. The CDR3 contains 16 residues. In germline, CDR1 is LGHNA, CDR2 YNFKEQ. V shed 0 bases, J shed 5 bases, and the junction held 5 bases outside the gene matches. The DNA for the CDR3 is TGTGCCAGCAGCCAAGAAGCGACTAGCGGGGCTGAGACCCAGTACTTC. Its protein is CASSQEATSGAETQYF.

V and J are TRBV5-1 and TRBJ2-1; the D gene is possibly TRBD2 (7 bases). V was trimmed by 4 bases and J by 7 bases, leaving 21 bases between them. This CDR3 is 16 amino acids long. Germline V gene sequence: CDR1 SGHRS, CDR2 YFSETQ. The CDR3 DNA is TGCGCCAGCAGCGCGGGGGTGGGGGCCTTGGTGAATGAGCAGTTCTTC. It translates to CASSAGVGALVNEQFF.

This clone was observed a handful of times. The rearrangement links TRBV19 to TRBJ1-2, with 8 bases lining up with TRBD1. This CDR3 comprises 14 residues. Germline-derived CDR1 and CDR2 are LNHDA and SQIVND (reference sequence). The V segment lost 7 bases and the J segment 2 bases; nucleotides outside the gene matches: 6. This chain's CDR3 is CASIPGGSNYGYTF. The CDR3 bases are TGTGCCAGTATTCCAGGGGGCTCGAACTATGGCTACACCTTC.

J is TRBJ1-2 and V is TRBV6-4, with 8 nucleotides matching TRBD1. Germline lookup yields CDR1 MRHNA and CDR2 SNTAGT. CDR3 length: 17 amino acids. V dropped 0 bases and J dropped 8; count of bases not matched to a gene: 14. CDR3 in amino acids: CASSDSKVQGALGGYTF. As DNA, the CDR3 is TGTGCCAGCAGTGACTCGAAGGTGCAGGGGGCGCTTGGGGGCTACACCTTC.

This chain uses TRBV29-1 with TRBJ1-6, with TRBD1 as a possible D gene (6 bases). Germline lookup yields CDR1 SQVTM and CDR2 ANQGSEA. This CDR3 is built from 13 residues. V was clipped by 6 bases and J by 8 bases, with 14 bases between them. CDR3 sequence: CSVAQGTDSPLHF. CDR3 sequence (DNA): TGCAGCGTAGCACAGGGAACAGATTCACCCCTCCACTTT.

The sample holds one count of this clone. V and J are TRBV19 and TRBJ1-5, with TRBD1 as a possible D gene (5 bases). Germline-derived CDR1 and CDR2 are LNHDA and SQIVND (reference sequence). The CDR3 length is 12 residues. Trimming stripped 4 bases from V and 9 bases from J, with 10 bases between. The CDR3 nucleotides read TGTGCCAGTAGTAGGAATAGGGGGCCCCAGCATTTT. It yields the protein CASSRNRGPQHF.

This clone was counted a single time. J is TRBJ2-7 and V is TRBV4-1, with D tentatively TRBD1 (6 bases). The CDR3 contains 14 residues. Trimming pared 6 bases from V and 7 bases from J, leaving 19 bases between. Per the germline V gene, CDR1 is MGHRA and CDR2 is YSYEKL. CDR3 in DNA: TGCGCCAGCAGATCCACATCACAGGGTGGGGAGCAGTACTTC. Translated, it gives CASRSTSQGGEQYF.

V gene TRBV5-4 combines with J gene TRBJ1-5; 9 bases agree with TRBD1. The CDR3 spans 16 residues. Trimming cost V 1 base and J 6 bases; bases outside gene matches: 8. Per germline, CDR1 SGHNT and CDR2 YYREEE (reference sequence). The CDR3 is CASSLNRIQGAQPQHF. For the CDR3, the DNA is TGTGCCAGCAGCTTGAATCGAATACAGGGGGCTCAGCCCCAGCATTTT.

V gene TRBV12-5 combines with J gene TRBJ2-1; 12 bases agree with TRBD2. This CDR3 spans 14 amino acids. The ends lost 3 bases at V and 9 bases at J; junction bases unmatched: 3. Germline loops: CDR1 LGHNT, CDR2 FRNRAP. In nucleotides, the CDR3 is TGTGCTAGTGGTTTCTCTAGCGGGAGGGGTGAGCAGTTCTTC. This gives the protein CASGFSSGRGEQFF.